This T cell receptor beta chain was sequenced in a study of CD8 T cells in Susac syndrome. The RNA input was about 0.5 to 1 ug, and it was reverse transcribed with random hexamers. From the immunoSEQ multiplex PCR reads, TCRdb called clonotypes with MiXCR, one entry per CDR3 protein. This sample has about 300,000 distinct CDR3 sequences, with just over 90% found just once. Germline CDR1 is SNHLY and CDR2 is FYNNEI. V was trimmed by 2 bases and J by 0 bases, leaving 5 bases between them. This CDR3 has 14 amino acids. The source is a human donor with multiple sclerosis. Input material: CD4+ T cells from PBMCs. The rearrangement joins TRBV2 to TRBJ2-4; no clear D gene. The CDR3 coding sequence is TGTGCCAGCAGTGAAACACTAGCCAAAAACATTCAGTACTTC. Translation: CASSETLAKNIQYF.